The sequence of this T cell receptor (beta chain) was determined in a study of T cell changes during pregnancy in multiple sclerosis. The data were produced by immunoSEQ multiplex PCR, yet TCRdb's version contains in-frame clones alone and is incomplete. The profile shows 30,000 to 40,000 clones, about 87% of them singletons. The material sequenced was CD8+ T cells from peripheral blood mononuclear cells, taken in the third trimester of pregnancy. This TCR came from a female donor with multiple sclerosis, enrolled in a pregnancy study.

The CDR3 coding sequence is TGTGCCAGCAGCTCCCCGACTAGCGGGGTATTCCAAGAGACCCAGTACTTC. It codes for CASSSPTSGVFQETQYF. The rearrangement joins TRBV7-9 to TRBJ2-5; 11 bases match TRBD2. V lost 4 bases, J lost 1 base, and 8 bases stayed unmatched. Germline loops: CDR1 SEHNR, CDR2 FQNEAQ (reference sequence). CDR3 length: 17 residues.